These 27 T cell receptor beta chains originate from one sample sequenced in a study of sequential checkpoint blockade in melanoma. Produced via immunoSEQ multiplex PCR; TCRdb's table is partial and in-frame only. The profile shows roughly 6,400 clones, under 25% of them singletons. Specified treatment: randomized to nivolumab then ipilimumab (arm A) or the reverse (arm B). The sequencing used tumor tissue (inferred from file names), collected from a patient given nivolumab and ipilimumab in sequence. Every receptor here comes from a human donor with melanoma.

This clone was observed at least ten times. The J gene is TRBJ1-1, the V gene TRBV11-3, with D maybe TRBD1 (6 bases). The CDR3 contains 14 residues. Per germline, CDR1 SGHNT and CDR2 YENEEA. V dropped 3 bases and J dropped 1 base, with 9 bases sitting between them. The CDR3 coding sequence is TGTGCCAGCAGCTTGAAGACAGGGAACACTGAAGCTTTCTTT. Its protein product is CASSLKTGNTEAFF.

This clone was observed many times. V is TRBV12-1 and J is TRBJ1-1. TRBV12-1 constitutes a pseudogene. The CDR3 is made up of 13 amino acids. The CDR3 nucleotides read TGTGCCAGCAGCCACCGGGGTTACACTGAAGCTTTCTTT. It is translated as CASSHRGYTEAFF.

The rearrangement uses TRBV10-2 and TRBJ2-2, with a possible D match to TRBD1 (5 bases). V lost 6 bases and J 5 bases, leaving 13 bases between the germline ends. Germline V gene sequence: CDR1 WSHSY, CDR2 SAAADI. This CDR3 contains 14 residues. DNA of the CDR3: TGCGCCAGCAGGAAAGGGGTAAAAACCGGGGAGCTGTTTTTT. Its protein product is CASRKGVKTGELFF.

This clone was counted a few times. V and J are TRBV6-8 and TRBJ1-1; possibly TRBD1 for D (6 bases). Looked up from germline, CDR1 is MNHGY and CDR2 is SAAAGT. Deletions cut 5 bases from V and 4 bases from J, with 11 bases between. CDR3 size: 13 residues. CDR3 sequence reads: CASSHRASTEAFF. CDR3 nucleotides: TGTGCCAGCAGTCACAGGGCATCCACTGAAGCTTTCTTT.

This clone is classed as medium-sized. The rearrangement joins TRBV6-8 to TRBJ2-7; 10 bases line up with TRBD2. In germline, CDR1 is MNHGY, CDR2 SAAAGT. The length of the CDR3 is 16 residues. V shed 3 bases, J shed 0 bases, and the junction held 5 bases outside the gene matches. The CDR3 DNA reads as TGTGCCAGCAGTTATTTGACTAGCGGGTACTCCTACGAGCAGTACTTC. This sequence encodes CASSYLTSGYSYEQYF.

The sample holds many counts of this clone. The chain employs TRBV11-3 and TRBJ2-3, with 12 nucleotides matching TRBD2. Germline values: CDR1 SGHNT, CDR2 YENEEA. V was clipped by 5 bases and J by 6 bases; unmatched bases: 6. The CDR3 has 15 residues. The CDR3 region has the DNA TGTGCCAGCAGCCCCGGACTAGCGGGATCGGATACGCAGTATTTT. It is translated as CASSPGLAGSDTQYF.

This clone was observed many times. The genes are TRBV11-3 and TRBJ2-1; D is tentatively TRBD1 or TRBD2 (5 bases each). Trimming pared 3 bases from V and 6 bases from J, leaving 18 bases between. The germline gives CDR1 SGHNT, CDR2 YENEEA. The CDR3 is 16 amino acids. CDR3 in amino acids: CASSLGPGARGNEQFF. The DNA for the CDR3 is TGTGCCAGCAGCTTGGGACCCGGGGCTAGAGGCAATGAGCAGTTCTTC.

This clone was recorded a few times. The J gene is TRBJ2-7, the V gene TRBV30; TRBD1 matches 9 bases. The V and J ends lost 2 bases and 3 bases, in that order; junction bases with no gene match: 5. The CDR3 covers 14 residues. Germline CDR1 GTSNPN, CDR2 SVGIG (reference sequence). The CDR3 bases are TGTGCCTGGAGTACCGGGACAGGGCGCTACGAGCAGTACTTC. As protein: CAWSTGTGRYEQYF.

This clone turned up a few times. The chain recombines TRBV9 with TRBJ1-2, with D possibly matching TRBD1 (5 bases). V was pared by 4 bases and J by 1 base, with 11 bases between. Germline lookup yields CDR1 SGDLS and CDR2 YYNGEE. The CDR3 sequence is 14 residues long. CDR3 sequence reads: CASSLSTDNYGYTF. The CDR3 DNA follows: TGTGCCAGCAGCCTATCGACAGATAACTATGGCTACACCTTC.

The CDR3 sequence is CASSEGLGARPGANVLTF. The CDR3 DNA reads TGTGCCAGCAGTGAAGGTTTGGGGGCGCGTCCTGGGGCCAACGTCCTGACTTTC. V usage is TRBV25-1 and J usage is TRBJ2-6; TRBD1 is a possible D gene (6 bases). Per the germline V gene, CDR1 is MGHDK and CDR2 is SYGVNS. The CDR3 spans 18 residues. Trimming stripped 2 bases from V and 2 bases from J, with 16 bases between.

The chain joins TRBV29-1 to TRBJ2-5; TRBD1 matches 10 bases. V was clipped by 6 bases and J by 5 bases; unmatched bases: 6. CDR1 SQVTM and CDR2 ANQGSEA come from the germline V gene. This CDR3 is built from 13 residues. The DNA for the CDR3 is TGCAGCGTCACCGGACAGGGGGGCGAGACCCAGTACTTC. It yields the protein CSVTGQGGETQYF.

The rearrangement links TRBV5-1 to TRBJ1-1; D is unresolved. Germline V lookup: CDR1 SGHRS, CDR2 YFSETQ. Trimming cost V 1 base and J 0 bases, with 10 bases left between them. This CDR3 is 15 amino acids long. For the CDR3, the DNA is TGCGCCAGCAGCTTGTATGAGGGTATGAACACTGAAGCTTTCTTT. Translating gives CASSLYEGMNTEAFF.

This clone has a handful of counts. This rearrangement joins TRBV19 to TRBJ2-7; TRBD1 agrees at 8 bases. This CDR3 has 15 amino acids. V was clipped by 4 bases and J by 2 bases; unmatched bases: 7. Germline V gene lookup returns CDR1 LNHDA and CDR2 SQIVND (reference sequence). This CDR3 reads CASSNGQGPTYEQYF. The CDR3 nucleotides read TGTGCCAGTAGTAATGGACAGGGTCCAACCTACGAGCAGTACTTC. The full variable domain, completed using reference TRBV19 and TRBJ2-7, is DGGITQSPKYLFRKEGQNVTLSCEQNLNHDAMYWYRQDPGQGLRLIYYSQIVNDFQKGDIAEGYSVSREKKESFPLTVTSAQKNPTAFYLCASSNGQGPTYEQYFGPGTRLTVT.

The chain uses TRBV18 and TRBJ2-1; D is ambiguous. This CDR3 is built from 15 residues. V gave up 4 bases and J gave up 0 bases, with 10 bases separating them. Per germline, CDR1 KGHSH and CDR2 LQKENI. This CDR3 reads CASSLQASSYNEQFF. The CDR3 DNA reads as TGTGCCAGCTCACTCCAGGCGAGCTCCTACAATGAGCAGTTCTTC.

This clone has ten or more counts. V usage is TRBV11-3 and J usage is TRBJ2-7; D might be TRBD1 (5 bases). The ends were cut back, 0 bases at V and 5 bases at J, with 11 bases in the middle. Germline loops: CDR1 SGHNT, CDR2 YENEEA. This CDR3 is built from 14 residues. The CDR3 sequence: CASSLDRVTDEQYF. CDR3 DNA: TGTGCCAGCAGCTTAGACAGGGTCACGGACGAGCAGTACTTC.

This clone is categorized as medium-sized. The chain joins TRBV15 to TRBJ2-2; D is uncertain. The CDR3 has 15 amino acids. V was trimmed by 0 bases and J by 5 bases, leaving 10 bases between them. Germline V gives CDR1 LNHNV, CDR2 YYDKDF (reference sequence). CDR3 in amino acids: CATSRDQVLTGELFF. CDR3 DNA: TGTGCCACCAGCAGAGATCAGGTTCTTACCGGGGAGCTGTTTTTT.

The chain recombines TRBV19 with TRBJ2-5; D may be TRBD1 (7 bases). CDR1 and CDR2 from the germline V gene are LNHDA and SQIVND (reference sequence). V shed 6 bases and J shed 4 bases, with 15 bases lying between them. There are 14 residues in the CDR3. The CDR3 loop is CASRRTGDLETQYF. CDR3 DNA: TGTGCCAGTAGACGAACAGGGGACTTAGAGACCCAGTACTTC.

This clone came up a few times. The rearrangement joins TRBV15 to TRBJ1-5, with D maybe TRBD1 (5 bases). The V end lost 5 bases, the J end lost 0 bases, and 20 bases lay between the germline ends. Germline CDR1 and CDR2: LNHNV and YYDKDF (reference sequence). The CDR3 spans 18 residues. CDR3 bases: TGTGCCACCAGCCAACTTAAAACGGGACGGTATAGCAATCAGCCCCAGCATTTT. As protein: CATSQLKTGRYSNQPQHF. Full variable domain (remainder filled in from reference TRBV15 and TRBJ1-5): DAMVIQNPRYQVTQFGKPVTLSCSQTLNHNVMYWYQQKSSQAPKLLFHYYDKDFNNEADTPDNFQSRRPNTSFCFLDIRSPGLGDTAMYLCATSQLKTGRYSNQPQHFGDGTRLSIL.

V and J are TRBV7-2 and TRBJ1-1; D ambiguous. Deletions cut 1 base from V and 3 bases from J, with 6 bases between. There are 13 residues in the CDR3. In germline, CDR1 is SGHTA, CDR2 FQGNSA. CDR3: CASSLGEDTEAFF. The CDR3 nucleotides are TGTGCCAGCAGCTTAGGGGAGGACACTGAAGCTTTCTTT.

The CDR3 sequence is CASQGGLNTGELFF. CDR3 nucleotides: TGTGCCAGTCAAGGGGGACTCAACACCGGGGAGCTGTTTTTT. This chain connects TRBV30 to TRBJ2-2; D may correspond to TRBD1 or TRBD2 (6 bases each). V lost 8 bases, J lost 2 bases, and 15 bases lay in between. The CDR3 loop spans 14 amino acids. Germline CDR1 GTSNPN, CDR2 SVGIG (reference sequence).

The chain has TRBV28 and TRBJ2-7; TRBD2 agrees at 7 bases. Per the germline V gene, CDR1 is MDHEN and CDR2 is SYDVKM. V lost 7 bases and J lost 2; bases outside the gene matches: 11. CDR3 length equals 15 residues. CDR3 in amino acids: CASIAMGGRAYEQYF. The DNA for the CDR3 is TGTGCCAGCATCGCAATGGGGGGGAGAGCCTACGAGCAGTACTTC.

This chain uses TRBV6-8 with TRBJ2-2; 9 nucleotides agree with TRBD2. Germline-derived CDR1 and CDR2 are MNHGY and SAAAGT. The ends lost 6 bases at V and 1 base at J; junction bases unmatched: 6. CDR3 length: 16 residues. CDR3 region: CASSIPSGMNTGELFF. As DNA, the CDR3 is TGTGCCAGCAGCATTCCTAGCGGGATGAACACCGGGGAGCTGTTTTTT.

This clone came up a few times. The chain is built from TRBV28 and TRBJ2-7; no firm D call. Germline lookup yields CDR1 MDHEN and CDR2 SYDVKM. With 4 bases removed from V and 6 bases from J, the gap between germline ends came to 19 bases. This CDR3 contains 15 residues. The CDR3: CASSSPTRRWAEQYF. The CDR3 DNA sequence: TGTGCCAGCAGTTCTCCAACACGGCGGTGGGCCGAGCAGTACTTC.

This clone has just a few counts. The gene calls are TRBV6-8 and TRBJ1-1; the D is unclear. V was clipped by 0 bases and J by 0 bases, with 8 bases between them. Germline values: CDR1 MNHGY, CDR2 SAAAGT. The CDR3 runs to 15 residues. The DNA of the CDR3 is TGTGCCAGCAGTTACTCGTTTAACATGAACACTGAAGCTTTCTTT. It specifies CASSYSFNMNTEAFF.

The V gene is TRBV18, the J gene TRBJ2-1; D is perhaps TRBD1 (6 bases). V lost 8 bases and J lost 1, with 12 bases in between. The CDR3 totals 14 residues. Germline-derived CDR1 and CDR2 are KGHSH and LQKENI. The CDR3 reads CASHQGPSYNEQFF. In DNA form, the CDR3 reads TGTGCCAGCCACCAGGGGCCTTCCTACAATGAGCAGTTCTTC.

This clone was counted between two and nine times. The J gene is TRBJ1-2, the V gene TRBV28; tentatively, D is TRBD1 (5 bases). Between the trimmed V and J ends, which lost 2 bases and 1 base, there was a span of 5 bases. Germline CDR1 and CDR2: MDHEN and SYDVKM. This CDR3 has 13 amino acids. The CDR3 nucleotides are TGTGCCAGCAGTTTAGACAGTAACTATGGCTACACCTTC. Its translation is CASSLDSNYGYTF.

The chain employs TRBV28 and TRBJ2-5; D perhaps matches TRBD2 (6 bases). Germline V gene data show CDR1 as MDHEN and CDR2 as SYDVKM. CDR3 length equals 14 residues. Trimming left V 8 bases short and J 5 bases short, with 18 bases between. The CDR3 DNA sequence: TGTGCCAGCGAACCAGCTCAGGAGGGGGAGACCCAGTACTTC. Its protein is CASEPAQEGETQYF. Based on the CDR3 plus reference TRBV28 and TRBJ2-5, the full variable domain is DVKVTQSSRYLVKRTGEKVFLECVQDMDHENMFWYRQDPGLGLRLIYFSYDVKMKEKGDIPEGYSVSREKKERFSLILESASTNQTSMYLCASEPAQEGETQYFGPGTRLLVL.